The 4 T cell receptor beta chains below were found in one sample sequenced in a study of cytomegalovirus exposure and HLA in healthy donors (dated by TCRdb to 2016 to 2017). The protocol used for the library was the immunoSEQ multiplex PCR assay. The table was pulled from immuneACCESS by TCRdb, which kept in-frame rearrangements only. Such tables lose some clones; where checked, under half of the loss comes from unresolved V genes, and the rest has no known cause. This sample holds 100,000 to 150,000 clones; approximately 89% were observed only once. About 1.8% of the sample is in the top ten clones. The sample comprised PBMCs. Receptors originate from a man aged 18-30 years in good health and CMV-seronegative.

The chain carries TRBV5-1 and TRBJ1-1; the D gene is possibly TRBD1 (5 bases). The germline V gene has CDR1 SGHRS and CDR2 YFSETQ. The CDR3 covers 15 residues. Trimming removed 1 base at V and 1 base at J, with 11 bases between. The CDR3 region is CASSLQVTANTEAFF. The CDR3 nucleotides read TGCGCCAGCAGCTTGCAGGTGACAGCGAACACTGAAGCTTTCTTT.

The rearrangement uses TRBV25-1 and TRBJ2-5; 7 nucleotides line up with TRBD1. The germline V gene encodes CDR1 MGHDK and CDR2 SYGVNS. This CDR3 contains 13 residues. J gave up 5 bases and V 4 bases, and 4 bases lay outside the gene matches. The CDR3 coding sequence is TGTGCCAGCAGTGTAACAGGGGAGGAGACCCAGTACTTC. Amino acid sequence: CASSVTGEETQYF.

CDR3 protein: CASSLVGGNYGYTF. In DNA, the CDR3 is TGTGCCAGCAGCTTAGTCGGGGGGAACTATGGCTACACCTTC. The chain links TRBV7-9 to TRBJ1-2, with a weak D call TRBD1 (5 bases). Trimming removed 1 base from V and 2 bases from J, with 8 bases in between. This CDR3 has 14 amino acids. Germline CDR1 is SEHNR and CDR2 is FQNEAQ (reference sequence).

The chain uses TRBV5-1 and TRBJ2-5; TRBD1 agrees at 9 bases. Unmatched junction bases numbered 2, after V lost 0 bases and J lost 5 bases. Germline values: CDR1 SGHRS, CDR2 YFSETQ. This CDR3 comprises 14 residues. CDR3 region: CASSLGGQGETQYF. DNA of the CDR3: TGCGCCAGCAGCTTGGGCGGACAGGGGGAGACCCAGTACTTC.